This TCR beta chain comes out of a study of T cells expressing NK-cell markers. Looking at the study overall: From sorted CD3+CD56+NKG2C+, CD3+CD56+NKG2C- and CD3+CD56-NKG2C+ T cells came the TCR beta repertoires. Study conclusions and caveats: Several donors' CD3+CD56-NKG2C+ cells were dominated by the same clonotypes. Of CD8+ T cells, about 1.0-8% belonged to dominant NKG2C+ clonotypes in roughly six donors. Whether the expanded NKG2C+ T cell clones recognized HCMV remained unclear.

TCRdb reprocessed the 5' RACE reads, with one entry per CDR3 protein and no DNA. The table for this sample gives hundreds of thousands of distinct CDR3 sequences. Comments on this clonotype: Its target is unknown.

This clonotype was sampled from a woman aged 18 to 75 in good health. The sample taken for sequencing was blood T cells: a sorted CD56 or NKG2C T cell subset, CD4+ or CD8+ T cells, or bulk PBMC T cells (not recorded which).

The CDR3 reads CASSQEGPGQGAGNTIYF. The J gene is TRBJ1-3, the V gene TRBV4-1; there is no DNA to check the TCRdb D call of TRBD1. CDR1 MGHRA and CDR2 YSYEKL come from the germline V gene. This CDR3 spans 18 amino acids.